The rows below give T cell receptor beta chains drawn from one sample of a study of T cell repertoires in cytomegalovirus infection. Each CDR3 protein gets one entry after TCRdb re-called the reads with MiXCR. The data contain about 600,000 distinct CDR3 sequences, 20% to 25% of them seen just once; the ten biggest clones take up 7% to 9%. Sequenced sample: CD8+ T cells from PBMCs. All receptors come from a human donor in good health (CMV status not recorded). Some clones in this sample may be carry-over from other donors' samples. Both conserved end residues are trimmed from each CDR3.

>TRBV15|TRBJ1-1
ATSGGAEAF
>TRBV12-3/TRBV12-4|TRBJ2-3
ASSFPDVTQY
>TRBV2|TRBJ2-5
ASSGRDRGPQETQY
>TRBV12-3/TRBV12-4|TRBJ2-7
ASSFSRPQEEQY
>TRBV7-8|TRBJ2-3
ASSSGQDTDTQY
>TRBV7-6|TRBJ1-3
ASSTGTGMGNTIY
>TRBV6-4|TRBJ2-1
ASSGTSGGIHNEQF
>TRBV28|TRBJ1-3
ASSLVMTGSSGNTIY
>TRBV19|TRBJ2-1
ASSLTGINYNEQF
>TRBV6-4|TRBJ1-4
ASRGTGSSIATNEKLF
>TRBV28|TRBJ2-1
ASSSLWGFDNEQF
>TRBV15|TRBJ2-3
ATSRDRVDTQY
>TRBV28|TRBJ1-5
ASSLRGVETTPGFSNQPQH
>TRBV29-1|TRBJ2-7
SVEAGGDYEQY
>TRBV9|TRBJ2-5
ASSVSGSGGETQY
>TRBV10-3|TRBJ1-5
AISDGLQPQH
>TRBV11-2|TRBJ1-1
ASSSYRVNTEAF
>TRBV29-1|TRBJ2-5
SVYPTGSRQETQY
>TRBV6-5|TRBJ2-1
ASSLAAPGNEQF
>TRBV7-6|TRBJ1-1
ASSLTYGEGNTEAF
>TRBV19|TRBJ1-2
ASWDRRERSYGYT
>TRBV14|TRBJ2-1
ANSQGHTGLAVDEQF
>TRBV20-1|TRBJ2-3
SARAIGERPDTQY
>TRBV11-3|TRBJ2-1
ASSLMDSPYNEQF
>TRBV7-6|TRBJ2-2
ASSPFVGGTVNTGELF
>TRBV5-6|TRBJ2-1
ASSIYRTGNNEQF
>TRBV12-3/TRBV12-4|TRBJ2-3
ASSPQTSGIVSTDTQY
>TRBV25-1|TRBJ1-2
ASSAGRRYGYT
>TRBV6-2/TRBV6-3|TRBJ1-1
TSSYSYKQGEISMNTEAF
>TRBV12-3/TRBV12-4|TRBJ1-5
ASSLGQGAWQPQH
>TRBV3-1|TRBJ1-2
ASSHSLLLNYGYT
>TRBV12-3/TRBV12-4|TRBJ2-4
ASSFGGAKNIQY